The sequence of this T cell receptor beta chain was determined in a study of shared clonotypes between healthy human individuals (dated by TCRdb to 2020 to 2021). The study in broad terms: The cohort included three men and a couple of women between 18 and 49 years of age. For each donor, CD4 naive and CD4 memory were each given three plates, CD8 naive was given two plates, and CD8 memory was given one plate. To increase sequencing depth and limit assay-specific biases, different laboratories used diverse techniques to prepare libraries and sequence TCR repertoires. To estimate repertoire size and how much clonotype sharing occurs between individuals, the study deeply sequenced the blood TCR repertoires of roughly 5 healthy adults. Leukapheresis yielded between about 0.94 and 9 billion PBMCs per donor. Broad study findings and their caveats: Rarefaction of sorted-subset datasets indicated incomplete sequencing despite the large sequencing depth. The genetic and exposure-history diversity represented was limited by the small number of donors. Clonotypes shared by all four sorted-subset donors showed higher generation probabilities than non-shared clonotypes. Larger estimated clonotype richness was generally found for naive subsets than for memory subsets. Only blood was sampled, and tissue TCR repertoires likely differ from those in blood. Roughly 5% of naive CD4, around 4% of naive CD8, 2.3% of memory CD4, and about 0.4% of memory CD8 clonotypes were shared across four donors. Based on pairwise subsampling, the degree of clonotype sharing among donors was expected to be affected by sequencing depth.

The CDR3 runs 14 amino acids, cysteine and phenylalanine included. Solely the CDR3 DNA is kept, with 42 bases framed from the first base. Relative to germline, V is missing 1 base and J is missing 6 bases, with 8 bases of the junction outside any gene match. The germline V gene (reference sequence) yields GTSNPN for CDR1 and SVGIG for CDR2. The donors were healthy, HIV-negative adults who had no recently reported acute infections or vaccinations. Every donor was a Caucasian adult residing in Nashville, Tennessee, USA. CD4+ T cells were enriched by magnetic negative selection, after which naive cells were positively selected on CD45RA and the negative fraction was taken as the memory subset. After blood collection by leukapheresis, PBMCs were isolated using Ficoll-Histopaque density gradient centrifugation and then cryopreserved in the vapor phase of liquid nitrogen. Purity and quantity of every magnetically sorted T cell population were checked by analytical flow cytometry. From each sorted fraction, genomic DNA was isolated and quantified by UV absorbance on a Nanodrop 2000c.

Using the deep immunoSEQ assay, multiplex PCR amplified TCR CDR3 regions from genomic DNA. Extracted genomic DNA from each cell subset was spread evenly across all wells of several immunoSEQ 96-well plates, with each plate serving as a replicate. Each replicate PCR for sorted subsets received about 220 ng genomic DNA, equal to about 30,000 T cell genomes. Purified libraries were quantified with a Qubit 3.0 fluorometer, sized on a Bioanalyzer 2100, and re-quantified with the KAPA Library Quantification kit. Every immunoSEQ 96-well plate was sequenced on a separate single-read 150-cycle Illumina NextSeq 550 flow cell. The published analysis was carried out like this. Because the immunoSEQ output held only junctional sequences and lacked quality scores, the filtering could not match the filtering applied to full-length reads. To assign V/J genes and CDR3, sequences were annotated using PyIR, a Python wrapper for IgBLAST v1.9, with IMGT germline references. Any read was removed if the V/J assignment was weak (E-value above 1e-6), the CDR3 was missing, or the read contained stop codons, out-of-frame junctions, or ambiguous translated residues. V3J clonotypes were defined as sequences sharing an identical inferred V gene, J gene, and CDR3 amino acid sequence. To compute the percentage overlap between repertoires, the number of shared unique clonotypes was divided by the size of the smaller repertoire. Richness of each repertoire was evaluated using RTK rarefaction, the Chao1 estimator, and Recon v2.1 estimates of unobserved clonotypes. OLGA was used to compute generation probabilities for all TCRbeta clonotypes that the gDNA method yielded from a few donors. In its TCRdb copy, this immuneACCESS table keeps in-frame sequences only and misses some clones. Where compared with another copy, unresolved V genes explain less than half of these, and the others have no known cause. V, J and clone size were drawn from that table, and D and trimming were deduced from the DNA. The sample table holds about 600,000 clones, of which about 97% were seen once. Of the sample, roughly 0.05% is held by the ten largest clones.

With regard to this clone: There is no known antigen for this receptor. Base qualities are missing; no much larger clone stands one base away.

Input material: naive CD4+ T cells sorted from blood. The cell subset or site label here, explained by the study, means: CD45RA+ positively selected. Here the chain combines TRBV30 and TRBJ2-5, with 7 central nucleotides matching TRBD2. The TCR originated in a young woman in good health. The CDR3 reads CAWSGTGGGQTQYF. The DNA sequence is given as TGTGCCTGGAGTGGAACGGGAGGCGGGCAGACCCAGTACTTC.